Listed below are T cell receptor beta chains from one sample, sequenced in a study of control samples from healthy donors and cancer patients. Sequencing used immunoSEQ multiplex PCR; TCRdb keeps in-frame clones, though not all of them. This table lists some 180,000 clones. The sequenced sample was blood. The receptors derive from a woman in her twenties or thirties in good health. Both conserved end residues are part of each CDR3.

cdr3_length j_call v_call cdr3_aa
15 TRBJ2-7 TRBV7-2 CASTYSTGVSYEQYF
17 TRBJ2-5 TRBV9 CASSVVPGQRGEETQYF
16 TRBJ2-1 TRBV24-1 CATSDPFGGSYNEQFF
12 TRBJ2-7 TRBV28 CASSPNQHRQYF
15 TRBJ2-2 TRBV28 CASSQGTRLTGELFF
18 TRBJ1-2 TRBV25-1 CASSESYNPRGFGYGYTF
18 TRBJ2-4 TRBV4-1 CASSLSRTSGGEFFIQYF
12 TRBJ1-5 TRBV7-9 CASSLMSQPQHF
15 TRBJ2-2 TRBV7-8 CASSLAAVNTGELFF
13 TRBJ1-2 TRBV2 CASSLQGGYGYTF
15 TRBJ2-2 TRBV29-1 CSVVAGGRGTGELFF
12 TRBJ2-7 TRBV30 CACQRTSYEQYF
12 TRBJ1-2 TRBV19 CASSADGYGYTF
11 TRBJ2-7 TRBV30 CAWSVSYEQYF
15 TRBJ1-2 TRBV15 CATSRQGEGYYGYTF
15 TRBJ1-4 TRBV25-1 CASSSFTGPNEKLFF